This T cell receptor beta chain was found in a study of T-cell memory formation after mild COVID-19. This clonotype appeared a few times. Its antigen is as yet unknown. 5'RACE primed at constant segments yielded TCR alpha and TCR beta cDNA libraries bearing sample barcodes and UMIs. TCRdb processed the 5' RACE reads anew with MiXCR; each CDR3 protein has one entry. This table holds about 430,000 distinct CDR3 sequences, approximately 24% found once. CDR3 length: 18 residues. The V gene lost 3 bases and the J gene lost 0 bases, with 20 bases spanning the gap. The germline CDR1 and CDR2 sequences are LNHDA and SQIVND (reference sequence). Broader study findings: The main location of contracting CD4+ clones was CM and EM, and that of contracting CD8+ clones was EMRA.

This TCR was sampled from an adult woman who had mild COVID-19 (a few samples of this study predate the infection). Cell type and time point are not known. V and J are TRBV19 and TRBJ1-1; a weak D match, TRBD1 (6 bases). The specimen was PBMCs or a T cell subset sorted from them (not recorded which). CDR3: CASSIYGNSGTLNTEAFF. CDR3 DNA: TGTGCCAGTAGTATCTACGGCAACTCCGGGACACTGAACACTGAAGCTTTCTTT.